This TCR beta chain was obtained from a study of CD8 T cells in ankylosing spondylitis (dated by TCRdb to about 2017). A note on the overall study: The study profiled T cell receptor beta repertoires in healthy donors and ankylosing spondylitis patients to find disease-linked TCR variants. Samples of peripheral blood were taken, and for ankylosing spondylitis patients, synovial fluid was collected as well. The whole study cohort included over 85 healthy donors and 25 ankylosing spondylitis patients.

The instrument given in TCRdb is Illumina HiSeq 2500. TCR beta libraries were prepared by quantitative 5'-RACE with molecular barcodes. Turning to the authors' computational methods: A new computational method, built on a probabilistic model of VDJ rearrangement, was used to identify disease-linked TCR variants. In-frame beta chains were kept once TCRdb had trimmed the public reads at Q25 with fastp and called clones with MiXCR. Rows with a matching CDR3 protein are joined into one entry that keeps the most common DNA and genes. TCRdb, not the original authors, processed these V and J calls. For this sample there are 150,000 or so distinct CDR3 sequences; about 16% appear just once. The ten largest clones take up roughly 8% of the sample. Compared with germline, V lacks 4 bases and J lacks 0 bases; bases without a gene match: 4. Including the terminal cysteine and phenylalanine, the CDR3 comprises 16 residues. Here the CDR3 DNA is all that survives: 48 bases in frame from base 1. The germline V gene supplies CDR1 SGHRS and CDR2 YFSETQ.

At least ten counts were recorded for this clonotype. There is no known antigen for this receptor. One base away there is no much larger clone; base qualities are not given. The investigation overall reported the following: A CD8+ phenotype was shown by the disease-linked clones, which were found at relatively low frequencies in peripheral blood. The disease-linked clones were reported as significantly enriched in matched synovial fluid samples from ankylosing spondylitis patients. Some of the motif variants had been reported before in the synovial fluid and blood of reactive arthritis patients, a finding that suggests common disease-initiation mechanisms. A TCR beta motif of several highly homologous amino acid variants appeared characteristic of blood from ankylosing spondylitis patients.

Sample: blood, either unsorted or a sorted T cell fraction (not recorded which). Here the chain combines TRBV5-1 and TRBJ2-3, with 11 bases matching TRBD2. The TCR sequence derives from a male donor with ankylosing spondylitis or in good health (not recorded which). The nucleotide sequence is TGCGCCAGCAGCAGAGGGACTAGCGGAAGCACAGATACGCAGTATTTT. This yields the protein CASSRGTSGSTDTQYF.